A single sample gave rise to the 19 T cell receptor beta chains below, sequenced in a study of T cells after yellow fever vaccination. TCRdb re-derived calls from the 5' RACE reads in MiXCR, one entry per CDR3 protein. The repertoire holds tens of thousands of distinct CDR3 sequences, with less than 9% as singletons. The specimen was CD8+ T cells sorted from PBMCs, collected roughly 14 days after the first yellow fever vaccination. All receptors come from a man aged 18 to 30 who received the YFV17D yellow fever vaccine.

There are many counts of this clonotype. The rearrangement uses TRBV30 and TRBJ2-7; TRBD1 might be the D (5 bases). The CDR3 is 11 amino acids. V shed 7 bases and J shed 4 bases, with 11 bases lying between them. The germline V gene encodes CDR1 GTSNPN and CDR2 SVGIG (reference sequence). CDR3 nucleotide sequence: TGTGCCTTGGCGACAGTTTACGAGCAGTACTTC. Translated: CALATVYEQYF.

At least ten counts were recorded for this clonotype. The chain combines TRBV4-1 with TRBJ1-3; D not certain. CDR3 size: 15 residues. Trimming left V 1 base short and J 8 bases short, with 15 bases between. Germline CDR1 is MGHRA and CDR2 is YSYEKL. The CDR3 loop is CASSQAVSIGDTIYF. DNA for the CDR3: TGCGCCAGCAGCCAAGCGGTTTCGATCGGTGACACCATATATTTT.

This clonotype occurred many times. This chain joins TRBV5-1 and TRBJ2-5, with TRBD2 matching 10 bases. Germline V gene lookup returns CDR1 SGHRS and CDR2 YFSETQ. J lost 0 bases, V lost 5 bases, and 4 bases had no gene match. The CDR3 has 15 residues. CDR3 amino acids: CASRSGGVYQETQYF. In DNA, the CDR3 is TGCGCCAGCAGAAGCGGGGGGGTCTACCAAGAGACCCAGTACTTC. The full variable domain, with the rest looked up from reference TRBV5-1 and TRBJ2-5, is KAGVTQTPRYLIKTRGQQVTLSCSPISGHRSVSWYQQTPGQGLQFLFEYFSETQRNKGNFPGRFSGRQFSNSRSEMNVSTLELGDSALYLCASRSGGVYQETQYFGPGTRLLVL.

The chain uses TRBV4-1 and TRBJ1-1; 12 positions match TRBD1. CDR1 and CDR2 (germline): MGHRA, YSYEKL. V dropped 4 bases and J dropped 6; count of bases not matched to a gene: 6. The CDR3 is 15 amino acids. This CDR3 is CASSPTGQGASEAFF. CDR3 coding DNA: TGCGCCAGCAGCCCGACGGGACAGGGGGCCTCTGAAGCTTTCTTT.

V gene TRBV28 combines with J gene TRBJ2-5; TRBD2 matches 7 bases. CDR1 MDHEN and CDR2 SYDVKM come from the germline V gene. The V and J ends lost 7 bases and 1 base, in that order; junction bases with no gene match: 0. This CDR3 contains 12 residues. The CDR3 is CASKRGQETQYF. For the CDR3, the DNA is TGTGCCAGCAAGCGGGGCCAAGAGACCCAGTACTTC.

Many counts were recorded for this clonotype. J is TRBJ2-3 and V is TRBV7-9; 7 bases line up with TRBD1. The germline CDR1 and CDR2 sequences are SEHNR and FQNEAQ (reference sequence). Germline trimming cut 1 base from V and 1 base from J; bases unmatched to any gene: 8. The CDR3 loop spans 17 amino acids. Written as DNA, the CDR3 is TGTGCCAGCAGCTTAGGTGAAGGGGGCGGAGGCACAGATACGCAGTATTTT. Its protein is CASSLGEGGGGTDTQYF.

The rearrangement uses TRBV29-1 and TRBJ1-2; 8 positions agree with TRBD1. The V and J ends lost 3 bases and 8 bases, in that order; junction bases with no gene match: 5. Germline V CDR1 and CDR2: SQVTM, ANQGSEA. CDR3 length: 12 amino acids. For the CDR3, the DNA is TGCAGCGTTGAGGAGGACAGGGCGGGCTACACCTTC. Its translation: CSVEEDRAGYTF.

This clonotype has ten or more counts. CDR3 loop: CASSQVDTEAFF. CDR3 nucleotides: TGCGCCAGCAGCCAGGTAGACACTGAAGCTTTCTTT. This chain joins TRBV4-1 and TRBJ1-1; no clear D gene. The length of the CDR3 is 12 residues. Germline-derived CDR1 and CDR2 are MGHRA and YSYEKL. V gave up 3 bases and J gave up 3 bases, with 5 bases separating them.

This clonotype was seen ten or more times. This chain links TRBV10-3 with TRBJ1-2; the match to TRBD1 covers 8 bases. The germline V gene encodes CDR1 ENHRY and CDR2 SYGVKD. The length of the CDR3 is 16 residues. Trimming at V came to 6 bases and at J to 3 bases, leaving 12 bases not matched to a gene. CDR3: CAIRHSRDRPDYGYTF. The CDR3 DNA sequence: TGTGCCATCAGACACAGCCGGGACAGGCCCGACTATGGCTACACCTTC.

The sample holds many counts of this clonotype. This chain uses TRBV15 with TRBJ2-1, with D unresolved. In germline, CDR1 is LNHNV, CDR2 YYDKDF (reference sequence). The CDR3 covers 14 residues. Trimming pared 2 bases from V and 5 bases from J, leaving 10 bases between. CDR3 DNA: TGTGCCACCAGCAGATTGGACGGCAACAATGAGCAGTTCTTC. Protein product: CATSRLDGNNEQFF.

For this clonotype: One end of the junction is discordant with germline, which a read error may explain. V gene TRBV7-9 combines with J gene TRBJ2-3; D unclear. The CDR3 extends over 10 amino acids. Germline V gene data show CDR1 as SEHNR and CDR2 as FQNEAQ (reference sequence). The CDR3 DNA is TGTGCCAGCAGCAGGGAAAAGACTCATTTT. Amino acids: CASSREKTHF. The full variable domain, completed using reference TRBV7-9 and TRBJ2-3, is DTGVSQNPRHKITKRGQNVTFRCDPISEHNRLYWYRQTLGQGPEFLTYFQNEAQLEKSRLLSDRFSAERPKGSFSTLEIQRTEQGDSAMYLCASSREKTHFGPGTRLTVL.

This clonotype has a count of ten or more. The DNA of the CDR3 is TGTGCCAGCAGCCAAGCAGAAGGGCCGAACACTGAAGCTTTCTTT. Translating gives CASSQAEGPNTEAFF. The chain is built from TRBV3-1 and TRBJ1-1; D call uncertain. CDR3 length: 15 amino acids. Trimming pared 1 base from V and 1 base from J, leaving 10 bases between. Germline CDR1 LGHDT, CDR2 YNNKEL (reference sequence).

This clonotype was recorded many times. The V call is TRBV27, the J call TRBJ2-1, with TRBD1 as a possible D gene (6 bases). The CDR3 runs 14 residues. V lost 5 bases to trimming and J lost 2 bases, with 10 bases between them. From germline, CDR1 is MNHEY and CDR2 SMNVEV (reference sequence). CDR3 protein: CASSPGQTYNEQFF. The CDR3, as DNA: TGTGCCAGCAGTCCGGGACAAACCTACAATGAGCAGTTCTTC.

This clonotype has ten or more counts. The CDR3 bases are TGTGCCAGCAGTCCGGGACTACCCACAGATACGCAGTATTTT. Protein sequence: CASSPGLPTDTQYF. The chain recombines TRBV6-4 with TRBJ2-3; 7 positions agree with TRBD2. The CDR3 length is 14 residues. Per the germline V gene, CDR1 is MRHNA and CDR2 is SNTAGT. J gave up 2 bases and V 5 bases, and 4 bases lay outside the gene matches.

This clonotype was counted ten times or more. The chain combines TRBV7-2 with TRBJ2-7; the match to TRBD2 covers 13 bases. Germline CDR1 and CDR2: SGHTA and FQGNSA. The CDR3 length is 15 residues. J lost 2 bases, V lost 5 bases, and 3 bases had no gene match. The CDR3 is CASSLLAGGTYEQYV. CDR3 coding DNA: TGTGCCAGCAGCCTACTAGCGGGGGGGACCTACGAGCAGTACGTC.

There are many counts of this clonotype. The rearrangement links TRBV6-5 to TRBJ2-6; D remains unclear. V was clipped by 0 bases and J by 0 bases, with 12 bases between them. Germline-derived CDR1 and CDR2 are MNHEY and SVGAGI. There are 18 residues in the CDR3. The CDR3 loop reads CASSYSMVDGSGANVLTF. As DNA, the CDR3 is TGTGCCAGCAGTTACTCGATGGTAGACGGCTCTGGGGCCAACGTCCTGACTTTC.

This clonotype occurred many times. The chain employs TRBV10-3 and TRBJ2-7, with 7 nucleotides matching TRBD1. This CDR3 comprises 15 residues. Per germline, CDR1 ENHRY and CDR2 SYGVKD. V dropped 6 bases and J dropped 0; count of bases not matched to a gene: 8. The DNA of the CDR3 is TGTGCCATCAGAAACGGACAGGATATCTCCTACGAGCAGTACTTC. Translation: CAIRNGQDISYEQYF.

This clonotype was picked up many times. The J gene is TRBJ2-1, the V gene TRBV6-5; 14 bases line up with TRBD2. The junction had 4 bases not matched to a gene; V was cut back by 4 bases and J by 5 bases. This CDR3 has 16 residues. The V gene's germline CDR1 is MNHEY and CDR2 SVGAGI. The CDR3 bases are TGTGCCAGCAGTTCACGGGGACTAGCGGGGGACAATGAGCAGTTCTTC. Translated, it gives CASSSRGLAGDNEQFF.

This clonotype has more than one count but fewer than ten. The chain recombines TRBV5-1 with TRBJ1-2, with a possible D match to TRBD1 (6 bases). The germline CDR1 and CDR2 sequences are SGHRS and YFSETQ. V was clipped by 4 bases and J by 6 bases, with 19 bases between them. The CDR3 consists of 15 residues. The CDR3 DNA sequence: TGCGCCAGCAGCCCGGTGGGGGGGGCGCCTAATGGCTACACCTTC. Translation gives CASSPVGGAPNGYTF.